The 10 T cell receptor beta chains in this list originate from one sample, sequenced in a study of cytomegalovirus exposure and HLA in healthy donors. Amplification used 60 Vbeta primers and 13 Jbeta primers. Produced via immunoSEQ multiplex PCR; TCRdb's table is partial and in-frame only. The data show under 200,000 clones, with 60% to 80% seen just once and around an eighth held by the top ten. Sequencing used PBMCs. The source is a man aged 50 or older in good health and CMV-seropositive.

This clone was counted between two and nine times. V is TRBV19 and J is TRBJ1-4, with TRBD1 matching 7 bases. This CDR3 has 15 residues. J lost 6 bases, V lost 9 bases, and 13 bases had no gene match. The germline gives CDR1 LNHDA, CDR2 SQIVND (reference sequence). CDR3 region: CARGSDHRGDEKLFF. CDR3 DNA sequence: TGTGCCAGGGGCTCCGACCACAGGGGTGATGAAAAACTGTTTTTT.

The rearrangement links TRBV4-2 to TRBJ2-3; 9 bases fit TRBD1. Per germline, CDR1 LGHNA and CDR2 YNFKEQ. Unmatched junction bases numbered 5, after V lost 6 bases and J lost 4 bases. This CDR3 region has 14 residues. CDR3 protein: CASSQDRGPDTQYF. The CDR3 bases are TGTGCCAGCAGTCAGGACAGGGGCCCAGATACGCAGTATTTT.

A word on this clone: One junction end disagrees with the germline gene, perhaps due to a read error. V is TRBV6-1 and J is TRBJ2-5, with D possibly TRBD1 on 5 matching bases. The CDR3 sequence is 11 residues long. Germline V gives CDR1 MNHNS, CDR2 SASEGT. The CDR3 loop is CASSQGLVLHF. For the CDR3, the DNA is TGTGCCAGCAGTCAGGGCCTAGTTCTGCACTTC.

The chain links TRBV5-1 to TRBJ1-2; the D gene is possibly TRBD1 (5 bases). Looked up from germline, CDR1 is SGHRS and CDR2 is YFSETQ. The V end lost 0 bases, the J end lost 7 bases, and 10 bases lay between the germline ends. The CDR3 contains 13 residues. The CDR3 region has the DNA TGCGCCAGCAGCTTGGAAGGGGTCGCTGGCTACACCTTC. As protein: CASSLEGVAGYTF.

The rearrangement joins TRBV11-2 to TRBJ1-4; possibly TRBD1 for D (5 bases). Germline CDR1 reads SGHAT; CDR2 reads FQNNGV. Trimming took off 6 bases at V and 14 bases at J, with 25 bases between the two ends. CDR3 size: 15 residues. CDR3 in DNA: TGTGCCAGCAGTGGGGGAACAGCACGCGGGGAAGGGCTGTTTTTT. Translated, it gives CASSGGTARGEGLFF.

The chain employs TRBV29-1 and TRBJ2-7; 9 bases match TRBD1. The V gene end was trimmed by 3 bases and the J gene end by 3 bases; junction bases not matched to a gene: 6. This CDR3 contains 14 residues. Looked up from germline, CDR1 is SQVTM and CDR2 is ANQGSEA. CDR3 DNA sequence: TGCAGCGTTGAGACGGGACAGGGACTCTACGAGCAGTACTTC. As protein: CSVETGQGLYEQYF.

The genes are TRBV19 and TRBJ1-5; TRBD1 matches 8 bases. Unmatched junction bases numbered 2, after V lost 6 bases and J lost 4 bases. CDR1 and CDR2 (germline): LNHDA, SQIVND (reference sequence). The CDR3 runs 13 residues. The chain's CDR3 is CASRNRGNQPQHF. The CDR3 DNA is TGTGCCAGTAGGAACAGGGGGAATCAGCCCCAGCATTTT.

This clone was counted once. The gene calls are TRBV28 and TRBJ1-1, with 8 bases fitting TRBD1. With V trimmed by 2 bases and J by 0 bases, 8 bases remained unmatched. There are 17 residues in the CDR3. Germline V gives CDR1 MDHEN, CDR2 SYDVKM. The CDR3 reads CASSLSPQDRVNTEAFF. The CDR3 nucleotides are TGTGCCAGCAGTTTAAGCCCGCAGGACAGGGTGAACACTGAAGCTTTCTTT.

This clone was seen a few times. CDR3 in amino acids: CASSQSRTGGYTIYF. The CDR3 nucleotides read TGCGCCAGCAGCCAAAGCCGGACCGGAGGCTACACCATATATTTT. The V and J genes are TRBV4-1 and TRBJ1-3; D is uncertain. V was trimmed by 2 bases and J by 8 bases, leaving 16 bases between them. The CDR3 covers 15 residues. Germline V lookup: CDR1 MGHRA, CDR2 YSYEKL.

The chain recombines TRBV6-5 with TRBJ1-2; 9 bases agree with TRBD1. CDR1 and CDR2 from the germline V gene are MNHEY and SVGAGI. The CDR3 sequence is 13 residues long. V was clipped by 8 bases and J by 8 bases; unmatched bases: 9. This CDR3 is CASGAGTGLGYTF. The CDR3 DNA follows: TGTGCCAGCGGCGCCGGGACAGGGCTCGGCTACACCTTC.